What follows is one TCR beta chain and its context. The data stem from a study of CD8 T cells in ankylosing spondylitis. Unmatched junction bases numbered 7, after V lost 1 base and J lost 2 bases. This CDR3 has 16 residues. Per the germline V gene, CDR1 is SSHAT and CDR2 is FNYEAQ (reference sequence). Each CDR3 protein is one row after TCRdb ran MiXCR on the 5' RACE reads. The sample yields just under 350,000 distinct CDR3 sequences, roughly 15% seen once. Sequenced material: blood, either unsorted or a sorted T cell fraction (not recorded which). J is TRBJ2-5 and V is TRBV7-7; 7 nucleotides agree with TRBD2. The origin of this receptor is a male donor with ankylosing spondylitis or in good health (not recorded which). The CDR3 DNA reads TGTGCCAGCAGCTTAGGTCGGCCTAGCGGACAAGAGACCCAGTACTTC. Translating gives CASSLGRPSGQETQYF.